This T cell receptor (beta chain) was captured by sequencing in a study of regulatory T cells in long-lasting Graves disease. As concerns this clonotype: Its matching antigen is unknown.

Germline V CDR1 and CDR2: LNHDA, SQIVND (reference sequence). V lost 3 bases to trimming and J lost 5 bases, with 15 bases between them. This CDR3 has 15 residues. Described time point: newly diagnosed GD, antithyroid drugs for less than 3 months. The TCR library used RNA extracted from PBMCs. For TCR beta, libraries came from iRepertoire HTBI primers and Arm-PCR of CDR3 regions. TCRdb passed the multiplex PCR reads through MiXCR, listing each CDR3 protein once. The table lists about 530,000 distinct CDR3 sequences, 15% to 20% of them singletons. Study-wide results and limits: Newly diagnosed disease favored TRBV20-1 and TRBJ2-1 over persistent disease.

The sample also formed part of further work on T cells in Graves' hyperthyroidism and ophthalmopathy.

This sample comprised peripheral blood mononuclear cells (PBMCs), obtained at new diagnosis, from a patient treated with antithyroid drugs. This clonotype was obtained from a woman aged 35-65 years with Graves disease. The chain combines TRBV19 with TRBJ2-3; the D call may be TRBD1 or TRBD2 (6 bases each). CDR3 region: CASSMVRRGKDTQYF. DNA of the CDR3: TGTGCCAGTAGTATGGTCCGGAGGGGGAAAGATACGCAGTATTTT.